Reported below is one T cell receptor beta chain. This clonotype was counted many times. Its antigen is unknown. Nothing much larger sits one base from this clone, and base qualities are not available. This sample is drawn from a study of T cells in Graves' hyperthyroidism and ophthalmopathy (dated by TCRdb to about 2019). The study in broad terms: Peripheral blood samples were taken at initial diagnosis, before any treatment was given. A discovery cohort of about 100 patients, roughly 43 with Graves' ophthalmopathy and 57 with stable Graves' hyperthyroidism, was used to find distinguishing TCR V-J signatures. Prospective prediction of ophthalmopathy was tested in an independent validation cohort consisting of 18 to 20 hyperthyroidism patients and around 16 patients who later progressed to ophthalmopathy. The 100 discovery patients were divided at random into training and test sets in a 7:3 ratio. Thyroid tissue and blood T-cell repertoires from six or seven Graves' hyperthyroidism patients were also compared in the study. After blood sampling, hyperthyroidism patients were treated with methimazole at a starting dose of 30 mg daily, and ophthalmopathy patients were treated with high-dose intravenous methylprednisolone. TCR Vbeta CDR3 sequencing of 135 peripheral blood samples (43 ophthalmopathy, 70 to 85 hyperthyroidism and approximately 17 progressor patients) is reported in the paper.

TCR beta CDR3 regions were amplified from RNA transcripts. The first round of RT-PCR for the TCR CDR3 was performed with the HTBI primer set and the Qiagen OneStep RT-PCR kit. Libraries were constructed in a second round of multiplex PCR, after which size selection and purification were carried out. Paired-end sequencing of the libraries was performed with 100 bp reads on an Illumina HiSeq2000. On the authors' methods: SOAPnuke was used to process the raw data, with reads discarded if the reads contained adapters or uncalled bases, had a mean Phred below 15, or lacked an exact constant-primer or identifier match. COPE v1.2.5 was used to merge the high-quality paired reads, and each unique nucleotide sequence was defined as a clonotype. MiTCR v1.1 was used to align clonotypes to the IMGT TRBV, TRBD and TRBJ reference segments. The analysis included only V-J combinations with a frequency above 0.0001, which together covered 99.2% of the repertoires. A TCS score was defined as the ratio of F50 (clonal expansion) to E x V (chaos), with BLOSUM62-based TCRdist applied between CDR3 peptides within each V-J. Welch's t-statistics and random forest reduced 514 V-J features to roughly 13, which were used in a naive Bayes classifier (R e1071). TCRdb trimmed public reads at Q25 via fastp, called clones via MiXCR and kept in-frame beta chains. Identical CDR3 proteins give one entry, which carries the most common genes and DNA. The V and J calls come from TCRdb's annotation, not from the publication. The sample contains 90,000 to 120,000 distinct CDR3 sequences, about a sixth of them found a single time. Of the sample, under 45% falls within the top ten clones.

Stable Graves' hyperthyroidism was defined as the absence of progression to ophthalmopathy over 18 months of follow-up. Hyperthyroidism patients were aged 18 to 65 years and newly diagnosed, with disease duration of less than 2 months. Any patient with an uncontrolled infection, another autoimmune disease, pregnancy or lactation was excluded. Diagnoses were based on clinical symptoms, serum thyroxine and TRAb, thyroid ultrasound and orbital computed tomography. Ficoll-Paque density gradient centrifugation was used to isolate PBMCs from approximately 11 ml of fresh peripheral blood. Total RNA was extracted using Trizol reagent, and RNA quality was assessed on an Agilent 2100 Bioanalyzer. Overall results and qualifications from the work: Most expanded thyroid clonotypes (frequency above 0.001) were also found in blood, which suggests that blood repertoires may mirror thyroid immune responses. Sample size was not statistically predetermined, and blinding of investigators to group allocation was not performed. In cross-validation, a model built on a 13 V-J signature told ophthalmopathy apart from stable hyperthyroidism with approximately 90% sensitivity and roughly 83% specificity, and in testing the same model reached 80%/75%. In validation, the model predicted progression to ophthalmopathy with roughly 66% sensitivity and approximately 74% specificity, a median of about six months before onset.

A distance of 7 bases separates the germline ends of V and J, which lose 6 bases and 2 bases respectively. Counted from cysteine to phenylalanine, this CDR3 has 12 amino acids. Only the CDR3 portion is preserved as DNA: 36 bases, with reading frame beginning at the first base. From the germline V gene (reference sequence), CDR1 is LNHDA and CDR2 is SQIVND. The specimen sequenced was blood. The V and J segments used are TRBV19 and TRBJ1-2; the D gene is perhaps TRBD1, from 5 matching bases. The receptor's source is a woman in her forties or fifties with Graves' hyperthyroidism. The sequence in DNA is TGTGCCAGTAGAAGACAGAACTATGGCTACACCTTC. This yields the protein CASRRQNYGYTF.